Below, 12 T cell receptor beta chains from the same sample are listed, as sequenced in a study of breast tumors, draining lymph nodes, adjacent tissues. Samples came from axillary lymph nodes draining the breast cancer. Each CDR3 protein is one row after TCRdb ran MiXCR on the multiplex PCR reads. The table lists over 100,000 distinct CDR3 sequences, around 24% of them singletons. The sequencing input was axillary lymph node tissue. The receptors were sampled from a female donor with breast cancer. Some clones in this sample may be carry-over from other donors' samples.

At least ten counts were recorded for this clonotype. V usage is TRBV5-6 and J usage is TRBJ2-3; TRBD1 matches at 8 bases. The CDR3 is 15 amino acids. Germline CDR1 and CDR2: SGHDT and YYEEEE. The junction had 6 bases not matched to a gene; V was cut back by 0 bases and J by 6 bases. Here the CDR3 DNA reads TGTGCCAGCAGCTTGGGGGGGGACAGGTCCGATACGCAGTATTTT. Encoded protein: CASSLGGDRSDTQYF.

In its sample, this clonotype was seen many times. The rearrangement links TRBV9 to TRBJ2-7; a weak D match, TRBD2 (5 bases). Germline values: CDR1 SGDLS, CDR2 YYNGEE. This CDR3 is 14 amino acids long. The germline V and J ends were trimmed by 3 bases and 1 base, with 11 bases remaining between them. Written as DNA, the CDR3 is TGTGCCAGCAGCGCGAGTATAGCGTCCTACGAGCAGTACTTC. Amino acids: CASSASIASYEQYF.

Many counts were recorded for this clonotype. This chain links TRBV15 with TRBJ1-5; 7 nucleotides agree with TRBD1. The CDR3 covers 16 residues. V lost 3 bases to trimming and J lost 1 base; unmatched junction nucleotides: 6. CDR1 and CDR2 from the germline V gene are LNHNV and YYDKDF (reference sequence). The CDR3 nucleotides read TGTGCCACCAGCAGCCGAGGACAGGAGAGCAATCAGCCCCAGCATTTT. Its translation is CATSSRGQESNQPQHF.

This clonotype was picked up many times. This chain links TRBV29-1 with TRBJ1-2; 11 bases align to TRBD1. Trimming removed 4 bases from V and 4 bases from J; junction bases left unmatched: 11. Germline lookup yields CDR1 SQVTM and CDR2 ANQGSEA. The CDR3 consists of 16 residues. CDR3 DNA sequence: TGCAGCGTTGCCTTAGGACAGGGGGCGATCGGCTATGGCTACACCTTC. Protein: CSVALGQGAIGYGYTF. Full variable domain (outside the CDR3, taken from reference TRBV29-1 and TRBJ1-2): SAVISQKPSRDICQRGTSLTIQCQVDSQVTMMFWYRQQPGQSLTLIATANQGSEATYESGFVIDKFPISRPNLTFSTLTVSNMSPEDSSIYLCSVALGQGAIGYGYTFGSGTRLTVV.

This clonotype came up many times. The chain uses TRBV5-1 and TRBJ2-7; D gene uncertain. Trimming took off 4 bases at V and 2 bases at J, with 4 bases between the two ends. The CDR3 spans 11 residues. Germline V gene data show CDR1 as SGHRS and CDR2 as YFSETQ. The CDR3 reads CASSRAYEQYF. The CDR3 nucleotides read TGCGCCAGCAGCCGGGCCTACGAGCAGTACTTC.

This clonotype was observed at least ten times. The rearrangement links TRBV9 to TRBJ2-1, with 7 bases that match TRBD2. With V trimmed by 0 bases and J by 4 bases, 7 bases remained unmatched. The CDR3 is 16 amino acids. Germline CDR1 SGDLS, CDR2 YYNGEE. Here the CDR3 DNA reads TGTGCCAGCAGCGTAGCTGGGCGGGAGTGGTACAATGAGCAGTTCTTC. It codes for CASSVAGREWYNEQFF.

This clonotype was counted many times. This sequence joins TRBV11-3 and TRBJ1-2; D is undetermined. The CDR3 is 13 amino acids. Germline CDR1 and CDR2: SGHNT and YENEEA. Trimming cost V 0 bases and J 6 bases, with 8 bases left between them. The CDR3 DNA is TGTGCCAGCAGCTTAGAGCCGTGGCATGGCTACACCTTC. This translates into CASSLEPWHGYTF.

This clonotype was counted a few times. V gene TRBV18 combines with J gene TRBJ2-5; possible D gene TRBD2, 6 bases. V lost 1 base to trimming and J lost 4 bases, with 10 bases between them. Germline CDR1 and CDR2: KGHSH and LQKENI. The CDR3 has 14 residues. The CDR3 here is CASSPLEGSETQYF. The CDR3 DNA sequence: TGTGCCAGCTCACCACTGGAGGGCTCAGAGACCCAGTACTTC.

The sample holds one count of this clonotype. This chain links TRBV18 with TRBJ2-1, with D unclear. V lost 0 bases and J lost 4, with 13 bases in between. The CDR3 has 16 residues. In germline, CDR1 is KGHSH, CDR2 LQKENI. CDR3 amino acids: CASSPPMPSTYNEQFF. CDR3 bases: TGTGCCAGCTCACCACCGATGCCTTCTACATACAATGAGCAGTTCTTC.

This clonotype came up many times. The chain employs TRBV7-3 and TRBJ2-3; TRBD2 agrees at 7 bases. V gave up 0 bases and J gave up 8 bases; unmatched junction bases: 8. Germline V gene lookup returns CDR1 SGHTA and CDR2 FQGTGA. The CDR3 has 15 residues. The CDR3 loop reads CASSLTRGGEATQYF. DNA of the CDR3: TGTGCCAGCAGCTTAACGAGGGGAGGGGAGGCTACGCAGTATTTT.

Note on this clonotype: This may arise from a read error, as a much more abundant clone is one base away. The chain combines TRBV5-4 with TRBJ2-2; unclear D gene. The CDR3 runs to 13 residues. The V gene's germline CDR1 is SGHNT and CDR2 YYREEE (reference sequence). CDR3 nucleotides: TGTGCCGGCAGCTCGAGATCTACCGGGGAGCTGTTTTTT. Its protein product is CAGSSRSTGELFF. Filled out from reference TRBV5-4 and TRBJ2-2, the complete variable domain reads ETGVTQSPTHLIKTRGQQVTLRCSSQSGHNTVSWYQQALGQGPQFIFQYYREEENGRGNFPPRFSGLQFPNYSSELNVNALELDDSALYLCAGSSRSTGELFFGEGSRLTVL.

The sample holds many counts of this clonotype. The chain uses TRBV20-1 and TRBJ1-6; TRBD1 matches at 7 bases. Unmatched junction bases numbered 7, after V lost 3 bases and J lost 5 bases. In germline, CDR1 is DFQATT, CDR2 SNEGSKA (reference sequence). The CDR3 consists of 15 residues. The CDR3: CSARTGTVNNSPLHF. The DNA for the CDR3 is TGCAGTGCTAGGACCGGGACAGTTAATAATTCACCCCTCCACTTT.